This T cell receptor beta chain was documented in a study of T cells in women clearing cervical HPV infection. Notes on the study in general: Unknown T-cell numbers per sample may underlie the richness differences.

For this clone: Its specificity is unknown. The sequence runs out 3 residues before the end of the CDR3; the remainder is reconstructed from the germline J gene.

Only in-frame clones appear in the TCRdb table, and some are missing; sequencing was by immunoSEQ multiplex PCR. The listing contains tens of thousands of clones. Germline V gene sequence: CDR1 SGHRS, CDR2 YFSETQ. The CDR3 totals 14 residues. The receptor's source is a woman between 18 and 70 years old with a cervical HPV16 infection that either progressed to CIN3+ or cleared (not recorded which). The specimen was blood buffy coat. This chain links TRBV5-1 with TRBJ1-4; 10 bases match TRBD1. The CDR3 reads CASRLTGGSSPLFF. The CDR3 bases that were read are TGCGCCAGCAGGCTGACAGGGGGCAGTTCACCA. Full variable domain (outside the CDR3, taken from reference TRBV5-1 and TRBJ1-4): KAGVTQTPRYLIKTRGQQVTLSCSPISGHRSVSWYQQTPGQGLQFLFEYFSETQRNKGNFPGRFSGRQFSNSRSEMNVSTLELGDSALYLCASRLTGGSSPLFFGSGTQLSVL.